Listed below are T cell receptor beta chains from one sample, sequenced in a study of blood T cell repertoires in COVID-19. Assay used: immunoSEQ multiplex PCR; TCRdb lists only in-frame clones, some missing. The sample holds 150,000 or so clones; more than 80% are singletons and the top ten take around 0.55%. What was sequenced was peripheral blood. These receptors came from a man aged 50-60 years with acute or convalescent COVID-19. CDR3s include the opening cysteine and the closing phenylalanine or tryptophan. A D gene is named only where the DNA matches it firmly. Expanded clones are given a class, and other clones once, few, many or no size at all.

TRBV28	NA	NA	TRBJ1-2	TGTGCCATCGGCTACAGGTCCAACTATGGCTACACCTTC	CAIGYRSNYGYTF
TRBV9	TRBD1	NA	TRBJ2-7	TGTGCCAGCAGCGTAGGGGGACAGGGAATCTACGAGCAGTACTTC	CASSVGGQGIYEQYF
TRBV28	NA	once	TRBJ1-2	TGTGCCAGCACAGGGATAGACTATGGCTACACCTTC	CASTGIDYGYTF
TRBV2	NA	NA	TRBJ2-7	TGTGCCAGCAGTGACCCCACCTACGAGCAGTACTTC	CASSDPTYEQYF
TRBV28	TRBD2	NA	TRBJ2-7	TGTGCCAGCAGTAGCGGGGGCCCCTACGAGCAGTACTTC	CASSSGGPYEQYF
TRBV28	TRBD1	NA	TRBJ1-2	TGTGCCAGCAATCCGGACAGGGGACGGGGCGGCTACACCTTC	CASNPDRGRGGYTF
TRBV28	NA	NA	TRBJ1-5	TGTGCCAGCAGCACAGCTGACAACCCGCAGCCCCAGCATTTT	CASSTADNPQPQHF
TRBV5-6	TRBD2	NA	TRBJ2-1	TGTGCCAGCAGCTTAGGACTAGCGGGGATGTACAATGAGCAGTTCTTC	CASSLGLAGMYNEQFF
TRBV5-6	TRBD1	NA	TRBJ2-7	TGTGCCAGCAGCTTAGGGACAGGTAACTACGAGCAGTACTTC	CASSLGTGNYEQYF
TRBV7-7	NA	NA	TRBJ2-3	TGTGCTAGCAGCTCTCAGGTCACAGATACGCAGTATTTT	CASSSQVTDTQYF
TRBV19	NA	NA	TRBJ1-2	TGTGCCAGTAGTAATCTTTGGGAGCGAAGCGGCTACACCTTC	CASSNLWERSGYTF
TRBV5-1	TRBD1	NA	TRBJ2-7	TGCGCCAGCAGCCCGTGGACAGGACCCTACGAGCAGTACTTC	CASSPWTGPYEQYF
TRBV5-1	TRBD2	NA	TRBJ2-3	TGCGCCAGCAGCTTGCCGTCTAGCGGGGAGGATACGCAGTATTTT	CASSLPSSGEDTQYF
TRBV19	NA	NA	TRBJ2-2	TGTGCCAGTAGTGCGTATGGGGAGCTGTTTTTT	CASSAYGELFF
TRBV27	NA	NA	TRBJ1-6	TGTGCCAGCAGTTTATGGGGGGACAATTCACCCCTCCACTTT	CASSLWGDNSPLHF